What follows are 26 T cell receptor beta chains derived from one specimen sequenced in a study of blood T cell repertoires in COVID-19 (dated by TCRdb to 2020 to 2022). Library preparation employed the immunoSEQ multiplex PCR assay. Entries here come from immuneACCESS through TCRdb and include only in-frame sequences with V and J called. Some clones fail to appear in such tables; in the studies checked, an unresolved V gene covers under half of the shortfall, and the cause of the remainder is unknown. The sample table shows some 75,000 clones, and 80% are seen once. The ten most abundant clones make up around 13% of the sample. Sequences were obtained from peripheral blood. These receptors all come from a middle-aged man with COVID-19, enrolled during active disease.

V gene TRBV2 combines with J gene TRBJ1-1, with D possibly being TRBD1 (5 bases). V lost 5 bases, J lost 0 bases, and 13 bases lay in between. Germline-derived CDR1 and CDR2 are SNHLY and FYNNEI. The CDR3 loop spans 15 amino acids. CDR3 region: CASSPIGGVNTEAFF. For the CDR3, the DNA is TGTGCCAGCAGTCCCATCGGAGGGGTGAACACTGAAGCTTTCTTT.

The chain uses TRBV7-2 and TRBJ2-5; 9 nucleotides line up with TRBD2. V was clipped by 5 bases and J by 2 bases; unmatched bases: 6. This CDR3 has 15 residues. Germline assignment: CDR1 SGHTA and CDR2 FQGNSA. CDR3 region: CASSRTSAIQETQYF. The CDR3 DNA follows: TGTGCCAGCAGCAGGACTAGCGCAATACAAGAGACCCAGTACTTC.

In this sample, this clone turned up once. The chain carries TRBV19 and TRBJ2-1, with 8 bases matching TRBD1. Losses at the gene ends were 5 bases for V and 3 bases for J; bases not matched to a gene: 3. Looked up from germline, CDR1 is LNHDA and CDR2 is SQIVND (reference sequence). The CDR3 runs 14 residues. The CDR3 here is CASSLDRVYNEQFF. The CDR3 nucleotides read TGTGCCAGTAGTTTGGACAGGGTCTACAATGAGCAGTTCTTC.

The chain recombines TRBV27 with TRBJ2-7; D is possibly TRBD2 (6 bases). The CDR3 has 15 amino acids. From germline, CDR1 is MNHEY and CDR2 SMNVEV (reference sequence). Between the trimmed V and J ends, which lost 5 bases and 1 base, there was a span of 15 bases. The CDR3: CASSQDPGGSYEQYF. The CDR3, as DNA: TGTGCCAGCAGTCAGGATCCTGGGGGGTCCTACGAGCAGTACTTC.

The chain couples TRBV7-8 to TRBJ2-1; 8 nucleotides match TRBD2. J lost 2 bases, V lost 5 bases, and 8 bases had no gene match. CDR1 and CDR2 (germline): SGHVS, FQNEAQ. The CDR3 loop spans 16 amino acids. CDR3 DNA sequence: TGTGCCAGCAGCCGAGCCGGGACTAGGGCCTACAATGAGCAGTTCTTC. It codes for CASSRAGTRAYNEQFF.

The chain recombines TRBV7-3 with TRBJ1-2; weak D call: TRBD1 (5 bases). V lost 5 bases and J lost 7, with 17 bases in between. CDR1 is SGHTA, CDR2 FQGTGA, per germline. The CDR3 has 14 amino acids. The CDR3 region has the DNA TGTGCCAGCAGCCCTGGGGACTCTCGTGGTGGCTACACCTTC. This encodes CASSPGDSRGGYTF.

The rearrangement links TRBV6-5 to TRBJ1-2; maybe TRBD1 (5 bases). Trimming left V 2 bases short and J 6 bases short, with 7 bases between. This CDR3 has 12 residues. In germline, CDR1 is MNHEY, CDR2 SVGAGI. The CDR3 protein is CASSYGRDGYTF. The CDR3 DNA follows: TGTGCCAGCAGTTACGGCAGGGATGGCTACACCTTC.

The V call is TRBV7-2, the J call TRBJ2-7, with 9 positions matching TRBD2. The CDR3 covers 16 residues. V lost 5 bases and J lost 3; bases outside the gene matches: 11. The V gene's germline CDR1 is SGHTA and CDR2 FQGNSA. As DNA, the CDR3 is TGTGCCAGCAGCAGGGGGGCAGCGGGAGGAATCTACGAGCAGTACTTC. It translates to CASSRGAAGGIYEQYF.

The gene calls are TRBV6-1 and TRBJ1-5; TRBD1 matches at 12 bases. CDR3 size: 16 residues. Trimming removed 4 bases from V and 7 bases from J; junction bases left unmatched: 8. The germline gives CDR1 MNHNS, CDR2 SASEGT. The CDR3 DNA sequence: TGTGCCAGCAGTGGCCCGGGACAGGGGGCTGGACAGCCCCAGCATTTT. It is translated as CASSGPGQGAGQPQHF.

The rearrangement links TRBV27 to TRBJ2-5; D is unresolved. The germline V gene has CDR1 MNHEY and CDR2 SMNVEV (reference sequence). The CDR3 length is 13 residues. Trimming removed 3 bases at V and 5 bases at J, with 10 bases between. CDR3 protein: CASSFGYFETQYF. The DNA of the CDR3 is TGTGCCAGCAGTTTCGGGTATTTTGAGACCCAGTACTTC.

The rearrangement uses TRBV10-3 and TRBJ2-3, with TRBD2 matching over 11 bases. The trim removed 4 bases at V and 2 bases at J, leaving 11 bases unmatched. In germline, CDR1 is ENHRY, CDR2 SYGVKD. There are 18 residues in the CDR3. Here the CDR3 reads CAISGGTSGPTDTDTQYF. DNA of the CDR3: TGTGCCATCAGTGGCGGGACTAGCGGACCAACCGACACAGATACGCAGTATTTT.

The chain employs TRBV5-4 and TRBJ2-3; the match to TRBD2 covers 8 bases. The V segment lost 3 bases and the J segment 2 bases; nucleotides outside the gene matches: 8. CDR3 length: 16 amino acids. CDR1 and CDR2 from the germline V gene are SGHNT and YYREEE (reference sequence). For the CDR3, the DNA is TGTGCCAGCAGCTCAAGGACTAGCTCAGACACAGATACGCAGTATTTT. Amino acid sequence: CASSSRTSSDTDTQYF.

The rearrangement uses TRBV11-2 and TRBJ2-7, with TRBD2 matching 7 bases. V was pared by 2 bases and J by 3 bases, with 4 bases of the junction left unmatched. Germline CDR1 is SGHAT and CDR2 is FQNNGV. The CDR3 is 14 amino acids. The CDR3 loop is CASSLSSSGYEQYF. In nucleotides, the CDR3 is TGTGCCAGCAGCTTATCCTCTAGCGGCTACGAGCAGTACTTC.

The chain is built from TRBV5-1 and TRBJ2-2, with 9 bases fitting TRBD1. Losses at the gene ends were 1 base for V and 3 bases for J; bases not matched to a gene: 4. Germline values: CDR1 SGHRS, CDR2 YFSETQ. The CDR3 consists of 16 residues. In nucleotides, the CDR3 is TGCGCCAGCAGCTTGCGATGGACAGGGGACACCGGGGAGCTGTTTTTT. It encodes CASSLRWTGDTGELFF.

This chain joins TRBV5-5 and TRBJ1-6, with TRBD1 as a possible D gene (6 bases). Trimming cost V 4 bases and J 9 bases, with 14 bases left between them. The germline CDR1 and CDR2 sequences are SGHKS and YYEKEE (reference sequence). The CDR3 has 14 residues. CDR3 loop: CASSPDTRGSPLHF. As DNA, the CDR3 is TGTGCCAGCAGCCCAGACACCAGGGGTTCACCCCTCCACTTT.

V and J are TRBV3-1 (or the pseudogene TRBV3-2) and TRBJ1-2, with D tentatively TRBD1 (5 bases). Trimming took 4 bases from V and 5 from J, leaving 8 bases between them. Germline V lookup: CDR1 LGHDT, CDR2 YNNKEL (reference sequence). This CDR3 has 12 amino acids. CDR3 residues: CASSPGEYGYTF. CDR3 nucleotide sequence: TGTGCCAGCAGCCCGGGGGAGTATGGCTACACCTTC.

The chain has TRBV19 and TRBJ1-5; a possible D gene is TRBD1 (6 bases). This CDR3 spans 14 amino acids. Trimming left V 7 bases short and J 6 bases short, with 16 bases between. Germline V CDR1 and CDR2: LNHDA, SQIVND (reference sequence). CDR3 protein: CASKTGIRGQPQHF. CDR3 nucleotide sequence: TGTGCCAGTAAAACAGGGATACGGGGTCAGCCCCAGCATTTT.

The rearrangement links TRBV9 to TRBJ2-7; weak D call: TRBD1 (7 bases). V was clipped by 3 bases and J by 0 bases, with 13 bases between them. CDR3 length: 15 amino acids. CDR1 and CDR2 from the germline V gene are SGDLS and YYNGEE. The CDR3 nucleotides read TGTGCCAGCAGCGAGGGGGGACAGTCCTCCTACGAGCAGTACTTC. Translated: CASSEGGQSSYEQYF.

This chain joins TRBV6-5 and TRBJ1-2, with D possibly TRBD1 on 6 matching bases. V was clipped by 2 bases and J by 8 bases, with 15 bases between them. CDR3 size: 14 residues. Germline CDR1 is MNHEY and CDR2 is SVGAGI. This chain's CDR3 is CASSYGQGTNGYTF. CDR3 DNA sequence: TGTGCCAGCAGTTACGGGCAGGGGACTAACGGCTACACCTTC.

The chain combines TRBV6-1 with TRBJ2-1; unclear D gene. Germline lookup yields CDR1 MNHNS and CDR2 SASEGT. V was pared by 2 bases and J by 4 bases, with 6 bases between. The length of the CDR3 is 13 residues. The CDR3 here is CASSETQYNEQFF. The CDR3 DNA follows: TGTGCCAGCAGTGAAACCCAGTACAATGAGCAGTTCTTC.

The chain links TRBV6-1 to TRBJ2-3; TRBD2 matches 10 bases. V lost 2 bases and J lost 4; bases outside the gene matches: 3. The CDR3 consists of 15 residues. Germline V gene data show CDR1 as MNHNS and CDR2 as SASEGT. The CDR3 loop reads CASSEQLAGADTQYF. In DNA form, the CDR3 reads TGTGCCAGCAGTGAACAGCTAGCGGGAGCAGATACGCAGTATTTT.

The chain couples TRBV11-3 to TRBJ2-1; a weak D match, TRBD2 (6 bases). The length of the CDR3 is 17 residues. V shed 4 bases and J shed 5 bases, with 21 bases lying between them. Germline CDR1 SGHNT, CDR2 YENEEA. The CDR3: CASSSGRGARGNNEQFF. The CDR3, as DNA: TGTGCCAGCAGCTCGGGACGCGGGGCCCGGGGCAACAATGAGCAGTTCTTC.

Written as DNA, the CDR3 is TGTGCCAGCAGCCCCAGACAGGGATCCTACAATGAGCAGTTCTTC. The encoded protein is CASSPRQGSYNEQFF. V and J are TRBV7-2 and TRBJ2-1, with 7 nucleotides matching TRBD1. CDR1 and CDR2 from the germline V gene are SGHTA and FQGNSA. Losses at the gene ends were 5 bases for V and 1 base for J; bases not matched to a gene: 5. This CDR3 is 15 amino acids long.

The chain combines TRBV13 with TRBJ2-5; 12 bases line up with TRBD2. The junction had 2 bases not matched to a gene; V was cut back by 6 bases and J by 3 bases. CDR3 length equals 14 residues. The germline gives CDR1 PRHDT, CDR2 FYEKMQ (reference sequence). The CDR3 region is CASRRTSGEETQYF. The CDR3, as DNA: TGTGCCAGCAGAAGGACTAGCGGGGAAGAGACCCAGTACTTC.

This clone has just a few counts. The genes are TRBV19 and TRBJ1-5; D is undetermined. CDR3 length: 13 residues. Germline CDR1 is LNHDA and CDR2 is SQIVND (reference sequence). V lost 2 bases and J 4 bases, leaving 6 bases between the germline ends. The CDR3, as DNA: TGTGCCAGTAGTATAACGGTAAATCAGCCCCAGCATTTT. Translating gives CASSITVNQPQHF.

This clone has only one observation. This sequence joins TRBV12-3 or TRBV12-4 and TRBJ2-7, with a tentative D call TRBD1 (6 bases). The V gene lost 5 bases and the J gene lost 6 bases, with 14 bases spanning the gap. This CDR3 spans 13 amino acids. CDR3 in amino acids: CASSRQARGEQYF. CDR3 DNA: TGTGCCAGCAGTCGACAGGCGAGGGGCGAGCAGTACTTC.